This entry lists 9 T cell receptor beta chains sequenced from one sample in a study of beta chain features in type 1 diabetes. Sequenced material consisted of expressed TCRB transcripts (all of the isolated RNA was reverse transcribed). Libraries were prepared by immunoSEQ multiplex PCR; TCRdb keeps only in-frame clonotypes and omits some of them. The table shows 970,000 or so clones, with 15% to 20% occurring only once. The source material was naive CD4+ T cells from blood. The source of these receptors is a woman aged 18-29 years in good health.

This clone was counted only a few times. CDR3 nucleotide sequence: TGTGCCAGCAGTAAAGGGTTGGGGTTGACTGAAGCTTTCTTT. Translation: CASSKGLGLTEAFF. This chain joins TRBV2 and TRBJ1-1; D is uncertain. With 5 bases removed from V and 5 bases from J, the gap between germline ends came to 15 bases. The germline V gene has CDR1 SNHLY and CDR2 FYNNEI. The CDR3 runs to 14 residues.

CDR3 residues: CASSQRQGQNTEAFF. The CDR3 bases are TGTGCCAGCAGCCAACGACAGGGACAGAACACTGAAGCTTTCTTT. The genes are TRBV7-8 and TRBJ1-1; 7 bases fit TRBD1. V shed 5 bases, J shed 1 base, and the junction held 7 bases outside the gene matches. The CDR3 runs to 15 residues. Germline CDR1 reads SGHVS; CDR2 reads FQNEAQ.

Only a few counts were recorded for this clone. The chain is built from TRBV7-2 and TRBJ2-5; 7 nucleotides line up with TRBD1. This CDR3 comprises 13 residues. CDR1 is SGHTA, CDR2 FQGNSA, per germline. V was clipped by 5 bases and J by 7 bases; unmatched bases: 7. CDR3 DNA: TGTGCCAGCAGCGGGGACAGTTTAGGGACCCAGTACTTC. This encodes CASSGDSLGTQYF.

The CDR3 is CASSPAGTGGRQPQHF. The CDR3, as DNA: TGTGCCAGCTCACCCGCGGGGACAGGGGGCCGTCAGCCCCAGCATTTT. The chain joins TRBV18 to TRBJ1-5, with 12 bases aligning to TRBD1. This CDR3 has 16 residues. V dropped 3 bases and J dropped 6; count of bases not matched to a gene: 6. Looked up from germline, CDR1 is KGHSH and CDR2 is LQKENI.

This clone was counted a few times. V is TRBV7-6 and J is TRBJ1-1, with D unclear. V was pared by 5 bases and J by 2 bases, with 12 bases between. Germline lookup yields CDR1 SGHVS and CDR2 FNYEAQ. This CDR3 spans 14 amino acids. CDR3 in amino acids: CASSLADRNTEAFF. The CDR3 nucleotides read TGTGCCAGCAGCCTGGCGGACCGTAACACTGAAGCTTTCTTT.

Only a few counts were recorded for this clone. CDR3 sequence (DNA): TGCAGCGTTGATCGAGGGGGACACGTTAACTATGGCTACACCTTC. This gives the protein CSVDRGGHVNYGYTF. The chain joins TRBV29-1 to TRBJ1-2, with a weak D call TRBD1 (6 bases). There are 15 residues in the CDR3. The ends were cut back, 3 bases at V and 1 base at J, with 15 bases in the middle. Germline V CDR1 and CDR2: SQVTM, ANQGSEA.

J is TRBJ2-5 and V is TRBV9; 8 bases are shared with TRBD1. The CDR3 is made up of 16 amino acids. The V segment lost 0 bases and the J segment 1 base; nucleotides outside the gene matches: 5. The V gene's germline CDR1 is SGDLS and CDR2 YYNGEE. CDR3 region: CASSVDGQGSQETQYF. CDR3 in DNA: TGTGCCAGCAGCGTAGATGGACAGGGTAGCCAAGAGACCCAGTACTTC.

This clone was recorded a few times. The genes are TRBV27 and TRBJ2-7, with no clear D. From germline, CDR1 is MNHEY and CDR2 SMNVEV (reference sequence). The CDR3 length is 12 residues. V was cut by 7 bases and J by 5 bases, with 12 bases left in between. The CDR3: CASNPLLHEQYF. For the CDR3, the DNA is TGTGCCAGCAATCCTCTACTTCACGAGCAGTACTTC.

This clone occurred a few times. The chain carries TRBV28 and TRBJ2-5; 9 bases match TRBD2. Germline CDR1 is MDHEN and CDR2 is SYDVKM. CDR3 length: 15 residues. V shed 5 bases, J shed 1 base, and the junction held 5 bases outside the gene matches. The CDR3 bases are TGTGCCAGCAGTGGGCAGCGGGGGGTCCAAGAGACCCAGTACTTC. Residues: CASSGQRGVQETQYF.